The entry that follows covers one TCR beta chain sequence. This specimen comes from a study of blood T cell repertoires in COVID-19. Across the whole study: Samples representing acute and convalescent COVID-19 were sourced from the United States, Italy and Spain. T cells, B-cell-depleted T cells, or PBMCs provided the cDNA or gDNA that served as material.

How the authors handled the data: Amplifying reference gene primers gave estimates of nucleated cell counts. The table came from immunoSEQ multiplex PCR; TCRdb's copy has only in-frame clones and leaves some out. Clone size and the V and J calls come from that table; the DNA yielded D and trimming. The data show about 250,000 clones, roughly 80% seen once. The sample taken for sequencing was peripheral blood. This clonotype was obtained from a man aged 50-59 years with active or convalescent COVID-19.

The CDR3: CASSEATGRYGYTF. The CDR3 DNA follows: TGCGCCAGCAGCGAAGCGACAGGGCGCTATGGCTACACCTTC. J is TRBJ1-2 and V is TRBV5-1, with 7 nucleotides matching TRBD1. V was clipped by 4 bases and J by 4 bases; unmatched bases: 7. The germline CDR1 and CDR2 sequences are SGHRS and YFSETQ. The CDR3 spans 14 residues.